This entry lists 25 T cell receptor beta chains sequenced from one sample in a study of blood T cell repertoires in COVID-19. The data were produced by immunoSEQ multiplex PCR, yet TCRdb's version contains in-frame clones alone and is incomplete. The sample records about 120,000 clones, around nine tenths being singletons. Sequenced: peripheral blood. The receptors were gathered from a human donor in a cohort sampled during active COVID-19.

This clone has just one count. The rearrangement joins TRBV7-3 to TRBJ1-1; D unclear. Germline V gene data show CDR1 as SGHTA and CDR2 as FQGTGA. This CDR3 contains 15 residues. Trimming left V 5 bases short and J 2 bases short, with 15 bases between. CDR3 bases: TGTGCCAGCAGCACCAACTCCCGGGGAAACACTGAAGCTTTCTTT. Protein sequence: CASSTNSRGNTEAFF. The full variable domain, its missing parts supplied by reference TRBV7-3 and TRBJ1-1, is GAGVSQTPSNKVTEKGKYVELRCDPISGHTALYWYRQSLGQGPEFLIYFQGTGAADDSGLPNDRFFAVRPEGSVSTLKIQRTERGDSAVYLCASSTNSRGNTEAFFGQGTRLTVV.

The V call is TRBV14, the J call TRBJ2-3; no reliable D call. The CDR3 has 16 residues. From germline, CDR1 is SGHDN and CDR2 FVKESK. Trimming left V 3 bases short and J 2 bases short, with 15 bases between. CDR3 coding DNA: TGTGCCAGCAGCCAGGAAGCGAGGAGAGTCACAGATACGCAGTATTTT. It translates to CASSQEARRVTDTQYF.

This clone was recorded a few times. The chain couples TRBV5-1 to TRBJ2-3; D is perhaps TRBD1 (6 bases). Trimming left V 1 base short and J 6 bases short, with 9 bases between. Germline CDR1 and CDR2: SGHRS and YFSETQ. The CDR3 runs to 13 residues. The CDR3 is CASSLMGADTQYF. The CDR3, as DNA: TGCGCCAGCAGCTTGATGGGGGCGGATACGCAGTATTTT.

V is TRBV24-1 and J is TRBJ2-3; the match to TRBD1 covers 7 bases. CDR1 and CDR2 from the germline V gene are KGHDR and SFDVKD. The V gene end was trimmed by 9 bases and the J gene end by 1 base; junction bases not matched to a gene: 12. This CDR3 has 16 residues. This chain's CDR3 is CATQPSGTARTDTQYF. In DNA form, the CDR3 reads TGTGCCACCCAACCATCCGGGACAGCTCGCACAGATACGCAGTATTTT.

CDR3 sequence (DNA): TGTGCCAGCGGCGGGACGAAGAACACTGAAGCTTTCTTT. It translates to CASGGTKNTEAFF. This sequence joins TRBV6-5 and TRBJ1-1; tentatively, D is TRBD1 (5 bases). This CDR3 spans 13 amino acids. The germline V and J ends were trimmed by 8 bases and 1 base, with 11 bases remaining between them. Looked up from germline, CDR1 is MNHEY and CDR2 is SVGAGI.

The chain is built from TRBV5-4 and TRBJ2-4, with D possibly TRBD1 on 6 matching bases. Per germline, CDR1 SGHNT and CDR2 YYREEE (reference sequence). CDR3 size: 15 residues. Trimming pared 4 bases from V and 5 bases from J, leaving 16 bases between. The CDR3 region has the DNA TGTGCCAGCAGCGTACTCGTGGGGGCCCAAAACATTCAGTACTTC. Translating it yields CASSVLVGAQNIQYF.

This clone was picked up one time. The rearrangement uses TRBV7-9 and TRBJ1-2, with D unclear. Trimming pared 1 base from V and 1 base from J, leaving 7 bases between. CDR3 length: 14 residues. Germline lookup yields CDR1 SEHNR and CDR2 FQNEAQ (reference sequence). CDR3 sequence reads: CASSLDGFNYGYTF. CDR3 DNA sequence: TGTGCCAGCAGCTTAGACGGGTTTAACTATGGCTACACCTTC. Full variable domain (remainder filled in from reference TRBV7-9 and TRBJ1-2): DTGVSQNPRHKITKRGQNVTFRCDPISEHNRLYWYRQTLGQGPEFLTYFQNEAQLEKSRLLSDRFSAERPKGSFSTLEIQRTEQGDSAMYLCASSLDGFNYGYTFGSGTRLTVV.

A few counts support this clone. This chain links TRBV2 with TRBJ2-1; 7 nucleotides agree with TRBD1. Germline V CDR1 and CDR2: SNHLY, FYNNEI. This CDR3 spans 15 amino acids. Losses at the gene ends were 8 bases for V and 1 base for J; bases not matched to a gene: 8. CDR3 sequence: CASDDGQASYNEQFF. Written as DNA, the CDR3 is TGTGCCAGCGACGACGGACAGGCGTCCTACAATGAGCAGTTCTTC.

CDR3 in DNA: TGTGCCAGCAGTTACACGGGACAGGGGTTTTCCGAGCAGTACTTC. The encoded protein is CASSYTGQGFSEQYF. This rearrangement joins TRBV6-2 or TRBV6-3 to TRBJ2-7; TRBD1 matches 10 bases. The germline gives CDR1 MNHEY, CDR2 SVGEGT. The CDR3 covers 15 residues. Trimming at V came to 2 bases and at J to 6 bases, leaving 7 bases not matched to a gene.

This clone was recorded only once. V is TRBV4-2 and J is TRBJ2-2, with 13 bases that match TRBD2. CDR3 size: 16 residues. Germline V gene sequence: CDR1 LGHNA, CDR2 YNFKEQ. The V and J ends lost 5 bases and 4 bases, in that order; junction bases with no gene match: 4. CDR3 nucleotide sequence: TGTGCCAGCAGCTACCGACTAGCGGGGGGCACCGGGGAGCTGTTTTTT. Its translation: CASSYRLAGGTGELFF.

This rearrangement joins TRBV4-2 to TRBJ2-7; 8 bases agree with TRBD2. CDR1 is LGHNA, CDR2 YNFKEQ, per germline. The CDR3 runs to 13 residues. Unmatched junction bases numbered 9, after V lost 9 bases and J lost 5 bases. CDR3 residues: CASRAGAGNEQYF. CDR3 bases: TGTGCCAGTAGAGCGGGAGCCGGGAACGAGCAGTACTTC.

The chain couples TRBV30 to TRBJ2-7; D possibly corresponds to TRBD2 (6 bases). CDR3 length: 14 amino acids. V lost 4 bases and J 4 bases, leaving 17 bases between the germline ends. The germline gives CDR1 GTSNPN, CDR2 SVGIG (reference sequence). The CDR3: CAWNGDLTGYEQYF. CDR3 DNA sequence: TGTGCCTGGAACGGGGACTTGACTGGGTACGAGCAGTACTTC.

J is TRBJ1-2 and V is TRBV3-1 (or the pseudogene TRBV3-2); weak D call: TRBD1 (5 bases). The germline V gene encodes CDR1 LGHDT and CDR2 YNNKEL (reference sequence). This CDR3 is built from 15 residues. Trimming removed 1 base from V and 5 bases from J, with 14 bases in between. CDR3 nucleotides: TGTGCCAGCAGCCAAGGGCAGGGCCTTTCTTATGGCTACACCTTC. Translated: CASSQGQGLSYGYTF.

J is TRBJ2-1 and V is TRBV6-5; no clear D gene. The CDR3 runs 12 residues. V lost 7 bases to trimming and J lost 7 bases, with 11 bases between them. Germline lookup yields CDR1 MNHEY and CDR2 SVGAGI. In DNA form, the CDR3 reads TGTGCCAGCACCTCGCGTTCTAATGAGCAGTTCTTC. It codes for CASTSRSNEQFF.

This chain links TRBV5-8 with TRBJ2-3; 7 bases match TRBD2. Per germline, CDR1 SGHTS and CDR2 YDEGEE. CDR3 length: 15 amino acids. The V and J ends lost 0 bases and 2 bases, in that order; junction bases with no gene match: 3. The CDR3 DNA reads TGTGCCAGCAGCTTGGGACGGGGGGACACAGATACGCAGTATTTT. This sequence encodes CASSLGRGDTDTQYF.

V gene TRBV2 combines with J gene TRBJ1-1, with 10 bases that match TRBD1. CDR3 length equals 14 residues. The germline CDR1 and CDR2 sequences are SNHLY and FYNNEI. Losses at the gene ends were 6 bases for V and 4 bases for J; bases not matched to a gene: 5. The CDR3 loop reads CASSSGQGSTEAFF. CDR3 coding DNA: TGTGCCAGCAGCTCGGGACAGGGGAGCACTGAAGCTTTCTTT.

This clone was counted only a few times. The chain employs TRBV6-6 and TRBJ2-7; 13 nucleotides align to TRBD2. J lost 1 base, V lost 4 bases, and 1 base had no gene match. Germline V gives CDR1 MNHNY, CDR2 SVGAGI (reference sequence). This CDR3 region has 15 residues. The CDR3 is CASSWGLAGSYEQYF. The DNA for the CDR3 is TGTGCCAGCAGTTGGGGACTAGCGGGGTCCTACGAGCAGTACTTC.

This clone rates as medium-sized (0.01 to 0.1%). V usage is TRBV3-1 (or the pseudogene TRBV3-2) and J usage is TRBJ2-1; a weak D match, TRBD2 (6 bases). The CDR3 runs 13 residues. With 3 bases removed from V and 9 bases from J, the gap between germline ends came to 12 bases. Germline lookup yields CDR1 LGHDT and CDR2 YNNKEL (reference sequence). CDR3 amino acids: CASSQGTAGEQFF. CDR3 in DNA: TGTGCCAGCAGCCAGGGGACTGCGGGTGAGCAGTTCTTC.

In its sample, this clone was seen once. The CDR3 loop is CASSLESGTKYQETQYF. For the CDR3, the DNA is TGCGCCAGCAGCTTGGAATCCGGGACAAAGTACCAAGAGACCCAGTACTTC. This sequence joins TRBV5-1 and TRBJ2-5, with a possible D match to TRBD1 (6 bases). The CDR3 spans 17 residues. V lost 0 bases and J lost 0, with 15 bases in between. Germline CDR1 is SGHRS and CDR2 is YFSETQ.

The chain couples TRBV7-2 to TRBJ2-1; 8 bases match TRBD2. The CDR3 is 13 amino acids. The ends lost 2 bases at V and 15 bases at J; junction bases unmatched: 9. Per the germline V gene, CDR1 is SGHTA and CDR2 is FQGNSA. This chain's CDR3 is CASSLNSGMLRFF. DNA of the CDR3: TGTGCCAGCAGCTTAAATAGCGGGATGTTAAGGTTCTTC.

The rearrangement joins TRBV19 to TRBJ2-2; D ambiguous. This CDR3 spans 13 amino acids. Germline loops: CDR1 LNHDA, CDR2 SQIVND (reference sequence). V gave up 5 bases and J gave up 7 bases, with 11 bases separating them. The DNA of the CDR3 is TGTGCCAGTAGTCGGGTCGCCAACGGGGAGCTGTTTTTT. Translation: CASSRVANGELFF.

CDR3 nucleotide sequence: TGTGCCAGCTCACGCTCCGCTAGCGGGGCAAACAATGAGCAGTTCTTC. Residues: CASSRSASGANNEQFF. The chain couples TRBV18 to TRBJ2-1; 9 bases are shared with TRBD2. The CDR3 has 16 amino acids. Per the germline V gene, CDR1 is KGHSH and CDR2 is LQKENI. With 4 bases clipped from V and 5 bases from J, the junction kept 9 bases outside the gene matches.

This chain connects TRBV7-2 to TRBJ2-1; 9 nucleotides agree with TRBD2. In germline, CDR1 is SGHTA, CDR2 FQGNSA. V lost 5 bases and J lost 10; bases outside the gene matches: 12. This CDR3 comprises 15 residues. The CDR3 reads CASSGRLAAAEEQFF. Here the CDR3 DNA reads TGTGCCAGCAGCGGAAGACTAGCGGCTGCAGAGGAGCAGTTCTTC.

This clone has only one observation. The chain carries TRBV5-5 and TRBJ2-7, with 7 bases aligning to TRBD2. The CDR3 totals 13 residues. The V gene end was trimmed by 4 bases and the J gene end by 5 bases; junction bases not matched to a gene: 6. Germline V gene data show CDR1 as SGHKS and CDR2 as YYEKEE (reference sequence). The CDR3 coding sequence is TGTGCCAGCAGCCCCCGGGCGGGGGACGAGCAGTACTTC. Translation gives CASSPRAGDEQYF.

The chain joins TRBV4-3 to TRBJ1-1; 9 bases agree with TRBD1. V gave up 0 bases and J gave up 6 bases; unmatched junction bases: 5. The CDR3 is 15 amino acids. Germline loops: CDR1 LGHNA, CDR2 YSLEER. CDR3 DNA sequence: TGCGCCAGCAGCCAAGAGTCCGGGACAGGGCCTGAAGCTTTCTTT. Encoded protein: CASSQESGTGPEAFF.